The sequence of this TCR beta chain was determined in a study of control samples from healthy donors and cancer patients. The method was immunoSEQ multiplex PCR; TCRdb's version includes in-frame clones alone and lacks a portion of them. The repertoire holds around 57,000 clones, with around 93% as singletons. CDR3 size: 18 residues. V gave up 0 bases and J gave up 0 bases; unmatched junction bases: 8. The germline CDR1 and CDR2 sequences are SGHNT and YYREEE (reference sequence). The receptor was derived from a man aged 25 to 45 with colorectal cancer. The sample consisted of PBMCs. The chain uses TRBV5-4 and TRBJ1-3, with 8 bases aligning to TRBD1. The DNA of the CDR3 is TGTGCCAGCAGCTTGGGGACAGGGAACCCCCTCTCTGGAAACACCATATATTTT. Translation: CASSLGTGNPLSGNTIYF.